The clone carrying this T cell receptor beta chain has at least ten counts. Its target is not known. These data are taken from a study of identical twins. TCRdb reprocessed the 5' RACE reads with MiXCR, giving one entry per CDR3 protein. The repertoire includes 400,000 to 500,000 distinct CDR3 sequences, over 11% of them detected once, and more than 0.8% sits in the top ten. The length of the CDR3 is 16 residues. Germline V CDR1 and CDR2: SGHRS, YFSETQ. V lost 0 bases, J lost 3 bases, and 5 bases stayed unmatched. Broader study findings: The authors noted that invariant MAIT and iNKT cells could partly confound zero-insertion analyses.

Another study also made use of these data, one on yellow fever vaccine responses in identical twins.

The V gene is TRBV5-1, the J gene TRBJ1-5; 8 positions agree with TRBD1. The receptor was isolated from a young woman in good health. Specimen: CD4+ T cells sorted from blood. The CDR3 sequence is CASSLGDRPSNQPQHF. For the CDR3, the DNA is TGCGCCAGCAGCTTGGGGGACAGGCCTTCCAATCAGCCCCAGCATTTT.